The rows below give T cell receptor beta chains drawn from one sample of a study of T cell changes during pregnancy in multiple sclerosis. The data were produced by immunoSEQ multiplex PCR, yet TCRdb's version contains in-frame clones alone and is incomplete. This table holds tens of thousands of clones, approximately 91% found once. The sample here was peripheral blood, taken in the second trimester of pregnancy. All receptors come from a female donor with multiple sclerosis, enrolled in a pregnancy study. Both conserved end residues are part of each CDR3. Fields, in order: J gene, V gene, CDR3 protein.

TRBJ1-5 TRBV5-8 CASSLGQRNQPQHF
TRBJ1-2 TRBV19 CASISARVKGYTF
TRBJ1-5 TRBV5-5 CASSGTGGDQPQHF
TRBJ2-1 TRBV5-1 CASSLRSYNEQFF
TRBJ2-7 TRBV6-1 CASPELAGGPYEQYF
TRBJ1-5 TRBV2 CASSGDGGQPQHF
TRBJ2-3 TRBV6-7 CASNGGVGDTQYF
TRBJ2-3 TRBV28 CASSLLTGGTDTQYF
TRBJ1-1 TRBV7-9 CASSLIERPGVF
TRBJ2-3 TRBV5-1 CASSLVRGARTDTQYF
TRBJ2-7 TRBV19 CASPPGQGVYEQYF
TRBJ2-5 TRBV2 CASSPERGETQYF
TRBJ2-1 TRBV5-1 CASSLGQHNEQFF
TRBJ2-2 TRBV28 CASSFSGSTGELFF
TRBJ2-1 TRBV10-1 CASSEWASGGGPQFF
TRBJ1-5 TRBV2 CASSESRNQPQHF
TRBJ1-1 TRBV5-1 CASSLGQGKPNTEAFF
TRBJ2-7 TRBV5-1 CASRQTALYEQYF
TRBJ2-3 TRBV5-4 CASRRDSGTDTQYF
TRBJ1-4 TRBV2 CASSAQGVEKLFF
TRBJ1-2 TRBV5-5 CASSLEGRRQGLDTF
TRBJ1-6 TRBV28 CASSLAGRGLNSPLHF
TRBJ2-5 TRBV27 CASSPWPTGGVETQYF
TRBJ2-1 TRBV13 CASSRTRGDEQFF
TRBJ1-6 TRBV30 CAWSGGLGSPLHF
TRBJ2-5 TRBV7-7 CASSFSVGQGETQYF
TRBJ1-4 TRBV4-1 CASSRFRGGENEKLFF
TRBJ1-2 TRBV14 CASSQGANYGYTF
TRBJ1-2 TRBV5-1 CASSLEVPGQGLPGYGYTF
TRBJ2-1 TRBV12-5 CASGLVRGSGGTNEQFF
TRBJ1-1 TRBV2 CASSGIPGQGNENTEAFF
TRBJ2-7 TRBV19 CASSSIGQGSYEQYF
TRBJ2-1 TRBV9 CASSGPQGTPQFF
TRBJ2-2 TRBV7-2 CASNPRTGRNTGELFF
TRBJ2-1 TRBV11-3 CASSSGRYSYNEQFF
TRBJ1-1 TRBV7-9 CASSLGWDRNTEAFF
TRBJ1-2 TRBV28 CASRTGGPGYTF
TRBJ2-1 TRBV7-9 CASSLARDRVYNEQFF
TRBJ1-1 TRBV5-5 CASSVLQGDTEAFF
TRBJ1-2 TRBV7-9 CASSLDRGANYGYTF
TRBJ1-5 TRBV4-1 CASSQEAGGFVNQPQHF
TRBJ1-1 TRBV4-3 CASSQDPRGSNTEAFF
TRBJ1-2 TRBV7-3 CASSKTVSHGYTF
TRBJ1-1 TRBV27 CASSLLSDRVGTEAFF
TRBJ2-3 TRBV7-9 CASSEMGPQYF
TRBJ2-7 TRBV5-1 CASRQAPSGGADEQYF
TRBJ2-5 TRBV5-1 CASSPTGTSGGTQYF
TRBJ2-2 TRBV5-1 CASSLGQNTGELFF
TRBJ1-1 TRBV6-1 CASTLSTGGAEAFF
TRBJ1-1 TRBV5-4 CASSNRENTEAFF
TRBJ1-4 TRBV28 CASSFGQSNEKLFF
TRBJ1-5 TRBV19 CASSIGTGVQPQHF
TRBJ1-5 TRBV19 CASSIRQGNQPQHF
TRBJ1-1 TRBV19 CASSRQRNTEAFF
TRBJ2-3 TRBV9 CASSPHRWREDTDTQYF
TRBJ1-2 TRBV7-2 CASSFRDSTNYGYTF
TRBJ2-3 TRBV2 CASRKGLAGPLDTQYF
TRBJ2-7 TRBV7-2 CASSLKGQGDYEQYF